The source of this TCR beta chain is a study of blood T cell repertoires in COVID-19. Study background: Whether acute or convalescent, the COVID-19 samples came from the United States, Italy and Spain.

The method was immunoSEQ multiplex PCR; TCRdb's version includes in-frame clones alone and lacks a portion of them. This table has 410,000 or so clones, approximately 91% appearing once. Patients at the Seattle site were enrolled during active infection and followed longitudinally. This CDR3 contains 14 residues. V was pared by 6 bases and J by 2 bases, with 4 bases of the junction left unmatched. Per the germline V gene, CDR1 is ENHRY and CDR2 is SYGVKD. The sample comprised peripheral blood. This chain joins TRBV10-3 and TRBJ2-5; the match to TRBD1 covers 9 bases. The sequence was collected from a woman in her forties with COVID-19, enrolled during active disease. This chain's CDR3 is CAISTGGPQETQYF. The CDR3 DNA is TGTGCCATCAGCACAGGGGGCCCTCAAGAGACCCAGTACTTC.